These 16 T cell receptor beta chains originate from one sample sequenced in a study of T-cell reconstitution after alpha-beta-depleted transplantation in children (dated by TCRdb to 2015 to 2016). The library was generated by PCR. Sequencing took place on an Illumina HiSeq 2500. Molecular barcoding was employed in the preparation of TCR libraries, with unique molecular identifiers being used to normalize TCRbeta repertoire quantification. The public reads were quality trimmed at Q25 with fastp and then assembled into clones with MiXCR by TCRdb, keeping productive beta chains. For every CDR3 protein sequence, its rows merge into one entry that carries the most common genes and DNA. In this sample the table shows hundreds of thousands of distinct CDR3 sequences, under 13% of which occur a single time. The top ten hold roughly 28% of the sample. The treatment or condition label corresponds to: allogeneic hematopoietic cell transplantation with graft depleted of TCRalphabeta T cells and CD19 B cells.

The specimen comprised PBMCs, sampled before TCRalphabeta/CD19-depleted stem cell transplant. These receptors were obtained from a child younger than two with acute myeloid leukemia, due to receive a stem cell transplant.

The chain employs TRBV5-4 and TRBJ1-1; 11 bases are shared with TRBD1. CDR1 is SGHNT, CDR2 YYREEE, per germline (reference sequence). The CDR3 extends over 15 amino acids. V shed 0 bases and J 3 bases; nucleotides not matched to a gene: 1. The DNA of the CDR3 is TGTGCCAGCAGCTTGGGGGACAGGGGGGACACTGAAGCTTTCTTT. This translates into CASSLGDRGDTEAFF.

In its sample, this clonotype was seen many times. The rearrangement uses TRBV5-1 and TRBJ2-3, with D possibly matching TRBD2 (6 bases). CDR1 is SGHRS, CDR2 YFSETQ, per germline. The CDR3 covers 14 residues. The V gene lost 4 bases and the J gene lost 7 bases, with 16 bases spanning the gap. The CDR3 DNA sequence: TGCGCCAGCAGCCCGGATAGCGGACCCCATACGCAGTATTTT. Its translation is CASSPDSGPHTQYF.

In its sample, this clonotype was seen many times. The genes are TRBV29-1 and TRBJ2-5; the D is unclear. V was cut by 3 bases and J by 5 bases, with 7 bases left in between. Germline V gene sequence: CDR1 SQVTM, CDR2 ANQGSEA. CDR3 length: 11 amino acids. The CDR3 is CSVDNSETQYF. The CDR3 coding sequence is TGCAGCGTTGACAATTCCGAGACCCAGTACTTC.

With regard to this clonotype: A much larger clone sits a single nucleotide away, making a read error possible. The chain joins TRBV5-1 to TRBJ1-2; TRBD1 matches 8 bases. The germline CDR1 and CDR2 sequences are SGHRS and YFSETQ. CDR3 length: 12 amino acids. The CDR3 DNA reads as TGCGCCAGCAGGGACAGGGACTATGGCTACCCCTTC. The encoded protein is CASRDRDYGYPF.

This clonotype was recorded many times. The chain joins TRBV28 to TRBJ1-6; TRBD1 matches 11 bases. The CDR3 length is 16 residues. Germline trimming cut 6 bases from V and 0 bases from J; bases unmatched to any gene: 1. Germline lookup yields CDR1 MDHEN and CDR2 SYDVKM. In DNA, the CDR3 is TGTGCCAGCAGCGGGACAGGGGGCTCCTATAATTCACCCCTCCACTTT. Encoded protein: CASSGTGGSYNSPLHF. The whole variable domain, filled in from reference TRBV28 and TRBJ1-6, reads DVKVTQSSRYLVKRTGEKVFLECVQDMDHENMFWYRQDPGLGLRLIYFSYDVKMKEKGDIPEGYSVSREKKERFSLILESASTNQTSMYLCASSGTGGSYNSPLHFGNGTRLTVT.

This clonotype was observed at least ten times. V gene TRBV5-1 combines with J gene TRBJ1-1; D unclear. The CDR3 runs 15 residues. Germline values: CDR1 SGHRS, CDR2 YFSETQ. The ends were cut back, 4 bases at V and 1 base at J, with 14 bases in the middle. The CDR3 DNA reads TGCGCCAGCAGCGGGAAGACAAGCGAGAACACTGAAGCTTTCTTT. This sequence encodes CASSGKTSENTEAFF.

This clonotype was detected many times. The chain recombines TRBV20-1 with TRBJ1-5; D may be TRBD1 (6 bases). The V gene lost 5 bases and the J gene lost 2 bases, with 19 bases spanning the gap. The CDR3 length is 16 residues. Germline V gives CDR1 DFQATT, CDR2 SNEGSKA (reference sequence). The CDR3 region is CSAPVGGGYGNQPQHF. CDR3 in DNA: TGCAGTGCTCCGGTTGGGGGGGGCTATGGCAATCAGCCCCAGCATTTT.

To note about this clonotype: One base away lies a much larger clone, so this may be a sequencing read error. The CDR3 coding sequence is TGTGCCAGCAGTCCCGGGAGCGCTGGGGCCAACGTCCTGACTTTC. Its protein product is CASSPGSAGANVLTF. The chain has TRBV12-3 or TRBV12-4 and TRBJ2-6, with D possibly TRBD2 on 6 matching bases. Trimming took 5 bases from V and 2 from J, leaving 10 bases between them. The CDR3 spans 15 residues.

This clonotype was recorded many times. The chain links TRBV28 to TRBJ1-1; D unclear. The CDR3 consists of 11 residues. From germline, CDR1 is MDHEN and CDR2 SYDVKM. Trimming shortened V by 7 bases and J by 3 bases, and 6 bases separated the two germline ends. The CDR3 spells CASKGDTEAFF. DNA for the CDR3: TGTGCCAGCAAGGGAGACACTGAAGCTTTCTTT.

This clonotype was observed many times. The chain employs TRBV7-9 and TRBJ2-1; perhaps TRBD2 as D (6 bases). CDR1 and CDR2 from the germline V gene are SEHNR and FQNEAQ (reference sequence). With 5 bases removed from V and 5 bases from J, the gap between germline ends came to 19 bases. This CDR3 contains 16 residues. In nucleotides, the CDR3 is TGTGCCAGCAGCACAATCGGACTACCTCGGCACAATGAGCAGTTCTTC. Amino acids: CASSTIGLPRHNEQFF.

This clonotype was seen at least ten times. This chain uses TRBV7-8 with TRBJ2-2; maybe TRBD2 (7 bases). This CDR3 has 17 amino acids. V was pared by 1 base and J by 5 bases, with 17 bases between. In germline, CDR1 is SGHVS, CDR2 FQNEAQ. CDR3 residues: CASSLVAGAGKTGELFF. DNA of the CDR3: TGTGCCAGCAGCTTAGTCGCGGGGGCGGGAAAAACCGGGGAGCTGTTTTTT.

Regarding this clonotype: Being one base from a much bigger clone, this may be a read error. V is TRBV10-3 and J is TRBJ2-1; TRBD2 agrees at 9 bases. The CDR3 is 12 residues long. Germline CDR1 and CDR2: ENHRY and SYGVKD. CDR3 in DNA: TGTGCCATCCGTGAGTCGGGGACTAGCAAGTTCTTC. Protein: CAIRESGTSKFF.

This clonotype came up many times. The chain carries TRBV7-8 and TRBJ1-3, with unresolved D. The CDR3 totals 15 residues. Trimming removed 5 bases at V and 2 bases at J, with 13 bases between. Germline CDR1 is SGHVS and CDR2 is FQNEAQ. For the CDR3, the DNA is TGTGCCAGCAGCCCCGGGCTAGGGCCTGGAAACACCATATATTTT. This codes for CASSPGLGPGNTIYF.

The sample holds many counts of this clonotype. The rearrangement links TRBV6-1 to TRBJ2-7; the D gene is possibly TRBD1 (5 bases). The CDR3 is made up of 12 amino acids. The ends were cut back, 4 bases at V and 2 bases at J, with 6 bases in the middle. The germline gives CDR1 MNHNS, CDR2 SASEGT. The CDR3, as DNA: TGTGCCAGCAGTGGGACAACCTACGAGCAGTACTTC. Its protein is CASSGTTYEQYF.

In its sample, this clonotype was seen many times. This chain uses TRBV5-1 with TRBJ1-3; 10 bases align to TRBD1. CDR1 SGHRS and CDR2 YFSETQ come from the germline V gene. This CDR3 has 16 amino acids. After removal of 3 bases from V and 2 bases from J, the junction contained 5 bases not matched to a gene. CDR3 residues: CASSWGQGSPGNTIYF. The CDR3 DNA sequence: TGCGCCAGCAGCTGGGGACAGGGGTCCCCTGGAAACACCATATATTTT.

There are many counts of this clonotype. The J gene is TRBJ2-7, the V gene TRBV4-1, with TRBD2 matching 10 bases. The CDR3 contains 18 residues. Unmatched junction bases numbered 11, after V lost 1 base and J lost 2 bases. CDR1 and CDR2 from the germline V gene are MGHRA and YSYEKL. CDR3 sequence: CASSQGLAGRHTTYEQYF. In DNA, the CDR3 is TGCGCCAGCAGCCAAGGACTAGCGGGCAGACATACCACCTACGAGCAGTACTTC.